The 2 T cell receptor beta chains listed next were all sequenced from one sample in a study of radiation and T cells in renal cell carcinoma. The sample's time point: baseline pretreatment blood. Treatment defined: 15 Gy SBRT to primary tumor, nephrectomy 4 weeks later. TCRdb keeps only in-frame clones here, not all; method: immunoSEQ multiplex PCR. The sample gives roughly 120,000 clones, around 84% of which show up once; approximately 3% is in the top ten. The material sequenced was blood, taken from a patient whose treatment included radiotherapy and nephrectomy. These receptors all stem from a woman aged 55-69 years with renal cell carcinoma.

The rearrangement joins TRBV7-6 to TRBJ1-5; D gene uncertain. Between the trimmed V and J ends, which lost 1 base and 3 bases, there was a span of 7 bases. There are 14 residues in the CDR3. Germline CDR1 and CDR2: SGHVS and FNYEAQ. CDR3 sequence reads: CASSLGGPNQPQHF. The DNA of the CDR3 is TGTGCCAGCAGCTTAGGTGGACCCAATCAGCCCCAGCATTTT.

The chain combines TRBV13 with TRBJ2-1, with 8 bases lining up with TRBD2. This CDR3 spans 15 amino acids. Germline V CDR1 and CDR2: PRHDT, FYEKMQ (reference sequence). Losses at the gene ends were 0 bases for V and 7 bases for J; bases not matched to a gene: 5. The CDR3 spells CASSLGAGGGNEQFF. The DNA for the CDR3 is TGTGCCAGCAGCTTAGGTGCGGGAGGCGGTAATGAGCAGTTCTTC. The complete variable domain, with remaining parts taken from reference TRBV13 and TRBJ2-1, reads AAGVIQSPRHLIKEKRETATLKCYPIPRHDTVYWYQQGPGQDPQFLISFYEKMQSDKGSIPDRFSAQQFSDYHSELNMSSLELGDSALYFCASSLGAGGGNEQFFGPGTRLTVL.